Shown below are 18 T cell receptor beta chains from a single sample sequenced in a study of shared clonotypes between healthy human individuals. The assay was immunoSEQ multiplex PCR, and TCRdb's table has in-frame clones only and misses some. The sample yields over a million clones, roughly 96% seen once. The sequencing sample was made of naive CD4+ T cells sorted from blood. Subset denoted: CD45RA+ positively selected. These receptors all stem from a man aged 25-45 years in good health.

Comments on this clone: Additional DNA sequences in this sample encode the identical CDR3. J is TRBJ2-5 and V is TRBV5-1; D is unresolved. V lost 0 bases, J lost 4 bases, and 7 bases lay in between. CDR1 and CDR2 (germline): SGHRS, YFSETQ. This CDR3 spans 13 amino acids. The CDR3 coding sequence is TGCGCCAGCAGCTTGGGGTCAGGAGAGACCCAGTACTTC. Translation gives CASSLGSGETQYF.

The rearrangement uses TRBV28 and TRBJ1-2; D may be TRBD1 (6 bases). The V end was cut by 5 bases, the J end by 3 bases, with 13 bases between. Germline CDR1 and CDR2: MDHEN and SYDVKM. This CDR3 contains 14 residues. CDR3 nucleotide sequence: TGTGCCAGCAGTAACACAGGGTCCTACTATGGCTACACCTTC. This gives the protein CASSNTGSYYGYTF.

This chain uses TRBV7-2 with TRBJ2-2, with TRBD2 matching 11 bases. V lost 5 bases to trimming and J lost 4 bases; unmatched junction nucleotides: 6. Germline V CDR1 and CDR2: SGHTA, FQGNSA. The CDR3 loop spans 16 amino acids. CDR3 residues: CASSPGLAESTGELFF. The CDR3 DNA reads as TGTGCCAGCAGCCCGGGACTAGCGGAGTCCACCGGGGAGCTGTTTTTT.

The rearrangement uses TRBV19 and TRBJ2-7; no firm D call. CDR3 length equals 15 residues. The germline CDR1 and CDR2 sequences are LNHDA and SQIVND (reference sequence). Trimming removed 1 base at V and 4 bases at J, with 14 bases between. In nucleotides, the CDR3 is TGTGCCAGTAGTATAGTCGACGGTGGGTCGTACGAGCAGTACTTC. As protein: CASSIVDGGSYEQYF.

The chain employs TRBV27 and TRBJ1-2, with D maybe TRBD1 (5 bases). Trimming pared 6 bases from V and 1 base from J, leaving 21 bases between. Germline V gene sequence: CDR1 MNHEY, CDR2 SMNVEV (reference sequence). There are 17 residues in the CDR3. The CDR3 here is CASSLEGPGPYNYGYTF. As DNA, the CDR3 is TGTGCCAGCAGCCTCGAGGGACCGGGACCCTATAACTATGGCTACACCTTC.

Only one count was recorded for this clone. The chain's CDR3 is CASSTSATGSGNTIYF. The CDR3 DNA is TGTGCCAGCTCGACTTCTGCCACGGGGTCTGGAAACACCATATATTTT. The chain links TRBV18 to TRBJ1-3, with unresolved D. CDR1 is KGHSH and CDR2 is LQKENI in the germline V gene. The V and J ends lost 6 bases and 1 base respectively, with 16 bases between them. CDR3 size: 16 residues.

V is TRBV6-5 and J is TRBJ2-3; 8 bases map to TRBD2. The CDR3 extends over 13 amino acids. V dropped 6 bases and J dropped 8; count of bases not matched to a gene: 7. From germline, CDR1 is MNHEY and CDR2 SVGAGI. The CDR3 sequence is CASSPPRGGTQYF. The CDR3 bases are TGTGCCAGCAGCCCACCCCGGGGGGGTACGCAGTATTTT.

CDR3 amino acids: CASSLRTGATDTQYF. CDR3 bases: TGCGCCAGCAGCCTGAGGACAGGGGCCACAGATACGCAGTATTTT. This rearrangement joins TRBV5-1 to TRBJ2-3, with TRBD1 matching over 9 bases. Trimming cost V 4 bases and J 2 bases; bases outside gene matches: 5. Germline V CDR1 and CDR2: SGHRS, YFSETQ. The CDR3 extends over 15 amino acids.

V usage is TRBV6-6 and J usage is TRBJ1-4; TRBD1 agrees at 11 bases. Germline CDR1 and CDR2: MNHNY and SVGAGI (reference sequence). This CDR3 has 16 amino acids. The V gene end was trimmed by 0 bases and the J gene end by 8 bases; junction bases not matched to a gene: 5. In DNA form, the CDR3 reads TGTGCCAGCAGTTACTCGATGGGACAGGGGGACGAAAAACTGTTTTTT. Its translation: CASSYSMGQGDEKLFF.

This chain joins TRBV12-5 and TRBJ2-3; D is unclear. The CDR3 has 13 amino acids. V was clipped by 8 bases and J by 4 bases, with 13 bases between them. Germline V gene data show CDR1 as LGHNT and CDR2 as FRNRAP. The CDR3 spells CASSEWFADTQYF. CDR3 nucleotide sequence: TGTGCTAGTTCCGAGTGGTTCGCAGATACGCAGTATTTT.

V and J are TRBV19 and TRBJ1-5; 9 bases align to TRBD1. CDR3 length: 17 amino acids. CDR1 LNHDA and CDR2 SQIVND come from the germline V gene (reference sequence). J gave up 0 bases and V 10 bases, and 13 bases lay outside the gene matches. This CDR3 is CATQKAGQGISNQPQHF. Written as DNA, the CDR3 is TGTGCCACCCAAAAAGCTGGACAGGGGATTAGCAATCAGCCCCAGCATTTT. Full variable domain (rest looked up from reference TRBV19 and TRBJ1-5): DGGITQSPKYLFRKEGQNVTLSCEQNLNHDAMYWYRQDPGQGLRLIYYSQIVNDFQKGDIAEGYSVSREKKESFPLTVTSAQKNPTAFYLCATQKAGQGISNQPQHFGDGTRLSIL.

This chain connects TRBV6-1 to TRBJ2-3; 7 bases line up with TRBD1. The CDR3 spans 15 residues. Germline CDR1 reads MNHNS; CDR2 reads SASEGT. Unmatched junction bases numbered 4, after V lost 4 bases and J lost 0 bases. CDR3 bases: TGTGCCAGCAGTGGGAGACAGGGTAGCACAGATACGCAGTATTTT. Its translation is CASSGRQGSTDTQYF.

The rearrangement joins TRBV6-5 to TRBJ1-3; possible D gene TRBD1, 6 bases. The CDR3 covers 15 residues. Trimming took 6 bases from V and 0 from J, leaving 12 bases between them. Germline CDR1 is MNHEY and CDR2 is SVGAGI. The CDR3: CASSLTGHSGNTIYF. CDR3 in DNA: TGTGCCAGCAGCCTAACAGGGCACTCTGGAAACACCATATATTTT.

In regard to this clone: This CDR3 is also generated by other DNA sequences in the sample. This chain uses TRBV18 with TRBJ2-1, with D tentatively TRBD2 (6 bases). Germline V gives CDR1 KGHSH, CDR2 LQKENI. V lost 3 bases and J 4 bases, leaving 13 bases between the germline ends. The CDR3 runs 15 residues. The CDR3 DNA is TGTGCCAGCTCACCTCGGGACTCCTTTTACAATGAGCAGTTCTTC. Amino acids: CASSPRDSFYNEQFF.

The chain has TRBV5-1 and TRBJ2-1; 10 bases are shared with TRBD1. The junction had 10 bases not matched to a gene; V was cut back by 0 bases and J by 10 bases. This CDR3 has 16 amino acids. Germline V gives CDR1 SGHRS, CDR2 YFSETQ. This chain's CDR3 is CASSLDPGTGEGEQFF. CDR3 DNA: TGCGCCAGCAGCTTGGACCCCGGGACAGGGGAGGGAGAGCAGTTCTTC.

The rearrangement joins TRBV7-2 to TRBJ2-1, with D maybe TRBD2 (5 bases). The length of the CDR3 is 14 residues. The germline V gene encodes CDR1 SGHTA and CDR2 FQGNSA. Trimming stripped 4 bases from V and 9 bases from J, with 16 bases between. The CDR3 DNA follows: TGTGCCAGCAGCTCCCGAGCGGCGGTCGGTGAGCAGTTCTTC. It yields the protein CASSSRAAVGEQFF.

This clone showed up just once. This chain joins TRBV7-9 and TRBJ2-7; 12 bases are a match to TRBD2. The CDR3 has 14 amino acids. Trimming took 5 bases from V and 4 from J; bases not matched to a gene: 3. Per germline, CDR1 SEHNR and CDR2 FQNEAQ (reference sequence). CDR3 sequence (DNA): TGTGCCAGCAGCCCTAGCGGGAGGGAATACGAGCAGTACTTC. It yields the protein CASSPSGREYEQYF. Full variable domain (outside the CDR3, taken from reference TRBV7-9 and TRBJ2-7): DTGVSQNPRHKITKRGQNVTFRCDPISEHNRLYWYRQTLGQGPEFLTYFQNEAQLEKSRLLSDRFSAERPKGSFSTLEIQRTEQGDSAMYLCASSPSGREYEQYFGPGTRLTVT.

The chain employs TRBV4-2 and TRBJ2-1, with D possibly TRBD1 on 6 matching bases. The CDR3 loop spans 16 amino acids. Germline loops: CDR1 LGHNA, CDR2 YNFKEQ. Trimming left V 1 base short and J 2 bases short, with 12 bases between. CDR3: CASSQAEPGAYNEQFF. The CDR3 DNA is TGTGCCAGCAGCCAAGCTGAGCCAGGGGCCTACAATGAGCAGTTCTTC.